These 22 T cell receptor beta chains came from one sample sequenced in a study of OX40 agonist ivuxolimab in advanced cancers. Some clones are missing from TCRdb's copy, which holds only in-frame ones; the method was immunoSEQ multiplex PCR. The sample includes 65,000 to 80,000 clones, approximately 86% of them seen just once. The input for sequencing was CD4+ or CD8+ T cells sorted from blood, taken in a trial of the OX40 agonist ivuxolimab. These receptors originate from an adult with an advanced solid tumor such as melanoma, head and neck, liver or kidney cancer.

The chain employs TRBV6-5 and TRBJ2-1; D is ambiguous. The CDR3 runs to 16 residues. Trimming shortened V by 0 bases and J by 4 bases, and 13 bases separated the two germline ends. Germline V lookup: CDR1 MNHEY, CDR2 SVGAGI. Here the CDR3 DNA reads TGTGCCAGCAGTTACTCGAGGCGGCCACCGTACAATGAGCAGTTCTTC. Residues: CASSYSRRPPYNEQFF.

The chain recombines TRBV5-5 with TRBJ1-5, with D unresolved. Trimming shortened V by 0 bases and J by 4 bases, and 11 bases separated the two germline ends. Per the germline V gene, CDR1 is SGHKS and CDR2 is YYEKEE (reference sequence). The CDR3 runs 15 residues. The CDR3 sequence: CASSLGFGFNQPQHF. CDR3 DNA: TGTGCCAGCAGCTTGGGATTCGGTTTTAATCAGCCCCAGCATTTT.

The genes are TRBV18 and TRBJ2-7, with D uncertain. V lost 3 bases and J lost 0, with 3 bases in between. The CDR3 is 12 residues long. CDR1 and CDR2 (germline): KGHSH, LQKENI. The CDR3 sequence is CASSPVSYEQYF. CDR3 coding DNA: TGTGCCAGCTCACCGGTCTCCTACGAGCAGTACTTC. Together with reference TRBV18 and TRBJ2-7, the CDR3 gives the full variable domain: NAGVMQNPRHLVRRRGQEARLRCSPMKGHSHVYWYRQLPEEGLKFMVYLQKENIIDESGMPKERFSAEFPKEGPSILRIQQVVRGDSAAYFCASSPVSYEQYFGPGTRLTVT.

The chain is built from TRBV4-3 and TRBJ2-7, with a tentative D call TRBD2 (6 bases). V was trimmed by 0 bases and J by 2 bases, leaving 20 bases between them. This CDR3 region has 18 residues. Per germline, CDR1 LGHNA and CDR2 YSLEER. CDR3 coding DNA: TGCGCCAGCAGCCAAGATCTAATGGCGGGAAGGGGAACCTACGAGCAGTACTTC. As protein: CASSQDLMAGRGTYEQYF.

The V gene is TRBV7-6, the J gene TRBJ1-5, with 7 nucleotides matching TRBD1. Germline assignment: CDR1 SGHVS and CDR2 FNYEAQ. The CDR3 extends over 14 amino acids. The trim removed 0 bases at V and 7 bases at J, leaving 3 bases unmatched. The CDR3 spells CASSLAEGAQPQHF. The CDR3 DNA reads as TGTGCCAGCAGCTTAGCGGAGGGGGCACAGCCCCAGCATTTT. The whole variable domain, filled in from reference TRBV7-6 and TRBJ1-5, reads GAGVSQSPRYKVTKRGQDVALRCDPISGHVSLYWYRQALGQGPEFLTYFNYEAQQDKSGLPNDRFSAERPEGSISTLTIQRTEQRDSAMYRCASSLAEGAQPQHFGDGTRLSIL.

The V and J genes are TRBV7-2 and TRBJ2-7; D might be TRBD1 (5 bases). CDR3 length: 14 amino acids. V lost 7 bases and J 3 bases, leaving 16 bases between the germline ends. Germline CDR1 SGHTA, CDR2 FQGNSA. This CDR3 is CASTKTRGRYEQYF. The CDR3 DNA reads TGTGCCAGCACCAAGACAAGGGGTCGCTACGAGCAGTACTTC.

The table lists this clone with a few counts. J is TRBJ2-3 and V is TRBV19; TRBD2 matches at 9 bases. Germline trimming cut 6 bases from V and 1 base from J; bases unmatched to any gene: 2. Germline V gene sequence: CDR1 LNHDA, CDR2 SQIVND (reference sequence). The CDR3 totals 14 residues. The CDR3 DNA follows: TGTGCCAGTAGGCCTAGCGGGGGCACAGATACGCAGTATTTT. Protein: CASRPSGGTDTQYF. The full variable domain, with the rest looked up from reference TRBV19 and TRBJ2-3, is DGGITQSPKYLFRKEGQNVTLSCEQNLNHDAMYWYRQDPGQGLRLIYYSQIVNDFQKGDIAEGYSVSREKKESFPLTVTSAQKNPTAFYLCASRPSGGTDTQYFGPGTRLTVL.

The rearrangement uses TRBV4-1 and TRBJ2-5, with D maybe TRBD2 (6 bases). CDR1 is MGHRA and CDR2 is YSYEKL in the germline V gene. This CDR3 spans 15 amino acids. Trimming removed 3 bases from V and 2 bases from J, with 13 bases in between. CDR3 coding DNA: TGCGCCAGCAGCCAGGACTGGGCGGGACAAGAGACCCAGTACTTC. Its translation is CASSQDWAGQETQYF.

The V gene is TRBV9, the J gene TRBJ2-5; TRBD2 aligns across 11 bases. The germline V gene encodes CDR1 SGDLS and CDR2 YYNGEE. This CDR3 comprises 16 residues. J lost 1 base, V lost 3 bases, and 5 bases had no gene match. CDR3 loop: CASSDLAGGPQETQYF. CDR3 DNA: TGTGCCAGCAGCGACCTAGCGGGGGGCCCCCAAGAGACCCAGTACTTC. Looking up the rest from reference TRBV9 and TRBJ2-5 gives the full variable domain: DSGVTQTPKHLITATGQRVTLRCSPRSGDLSVYWYQQSLDQGLQFLIQYYNGEERAKGNILERFSAQQFPDLHSELNLSSLELGDSALYFCASSDLAGGPQETQYFGPGTRLLVL.

This rearrangement joins TRBV30 to TRBJ2-6; 7 nucleotides align to TRBD1. J gave up 11 bases and V 2 bases, and 6 bases lay outside the gene matches. The CDR3 totals 13 residues. From germline, CDR1 is GTSNPN and CDR2 SVGIG (reference sequence). CDR3 DNA sequence: TGTGCCTGGAGTAGGGGGCAGTTGGACGTCCTGACTTTC. This encodes CAWSRGQLDVLTF.

This chain connects TRBV19 to TRBJ1-5; TRBD1 might be the D (6 bases). Trimming shortened V by 5 bases and J by 4 bases, and 15 bases separated the two germline ends. The CDR3 runs to 15 residues. CDR1 and CDR2 from the germline V gene are LNHDA and SQIVND (reference sequence). The DNA of the CDR3 is TGTGCCAGTAGTGCCACGGGGGGGGCAAATCAGCCCCAGCATTTT. Its protein is CASSATGGANQPQHF. Looking up the rest from reference TRBV19 and TRBJ1-5 gives the full variable domain: DGGITQSPKYLFRKEGQNVTLSCEQNLNHDAMYWYRQDPGQGLRLIYYSQIVNDFQKGDIAEGYSVSREKKESFPLTVTSAQKNPTAFYLCASSATGGANQPQHFGDGTRLSIL.

V is TRBV6-4 and J is TRBJ1-2, with a weak D call TRBD1 (5 bases). CDR3 length: 14 residues. Germline CDR1 MRHNA, CDR2 SNTAGT. The V end was cut by 6 bases, the J end by 2 bases, with 13 bases between. The CDR3 protein is CASRPPGRNYGYTF. Written as DNA, the CDR3 is TGTGCCAGCAGACCTCCGGGACGGAACTATGGCTACACCTTC.

This CDR3 is CASSPQGGILNTEAFF. CDR3 in DNA: TGTGCCAGCAGTCCTCAGGGGGGGATCCTGAACACTGAAGCTTTCTTT. The chain is built from TRBV2 and TRBJ1-1; 7 nucleotides align to TRBD1. This CDR3 has 16 amino acids. V lost 5 bases to trimming and J lost 0 bases; unmatched junction nucleotides: 9. Germline assignment: CDR1 SNHLY and CDR2 FYNNEI.

This clone was picked up a small number of times. The chain employs TRBV18 and TRBJ2-5, with TRBD1 matching 7 bases. V lost 0 bases, J lost 4 bases, and 5 bases stayed unmatched. The length of the CDR3 is 15 residues. CDR1 KGHSH and CDR2 LQKENI come from the germline V gene. The CDR3 DNA reads as TGTGCCAGCTCACCACCTGTAGGGGGCCGAGAGACCCAGTACTTC. This codes for CASSPPVGGRETQYF.

V is TRBV11-1 and J is TRBJ2-7; 7 nucleotides align to TRBD1. The J segment lost 2 bases and the V segment lost 3 bases, leaving 4 bases of the junction unmatched. Germline lookup yields CDR1 SGHAT and CDR2 FQDESV (reference sequence). CDR3 size: 14 residues. The CDR3 loop is CASSFPGGTYEQYF. The CDR3 region has the DNA TGTGCCAGCAGCTTTCCAGGGGGAACCTACGAGCAGTACTTC. The whole variable domain, filled in from reference TRBV11-1 and TRBJ2-7, reads EAEVAQSPRYKITEKSQAVAFWCDPISGHATLYWYRQILGQGPELLVQFQDESVVDDSQLPKDRFSAERLKGVDSTLKIQPAELGDSAMYLCASSFPGGTYEQYFGPGTRLTVT.

The chain uses TRBV5-4 and TRBJ2-5; tentatively, D is TRBD1 (5 bases). V gave up 0 bases and J gave up 5 bases, with 8 bases separating them. The germline V gene has CDR1 SGHNT and CDR2 YYREEE (reference sequence). This CDR3 is built from 13 residues. The chain's CDR3 is CASSLGRVETQYF. The CDR3 DNA reads as TGTGCCAGCAGCTTGGGCAGGGTTGAGACCCAGTACTTC.

The genes are TRBV18 and TRBJ1-5; TRBD1 matches at 10 bases. CDR3 length: 16 residues. Germline V lookup: CDR1 KGHSH, CDR2 LQKENI. The trim removed 2 bases at V and 7 bases at J, leaving 8 bases unmatched. CDR3 sequence reads: CASSPETGGKGQPQHF. The DNA for the CDR3 is TGTGCCAGCTCACCAGAGACAGGGGGCAAGGGACAGCCCCAGCATTTT.

This clone was detected once. J is TRBJ1-1 and V is TRBV6-6, with TRBD1 matching over 8 bases. The CDR3 spans 13 residues. V gave up 5 bases and J gave up 8 bases; unmatched junction bases: 7. Germline V lookup: CDR1 MNHNY, CDR2 SVGAGI (reference sequence). CDR3 bases: TGTGCCAGCAGTGCAGGGGGCCGCAGGGAAGCTTTCTTT. Its translation: CASSAGGRREAFF.

The chain joins TRBV6-1 to TRBJ1-1; D is unclear. Trimming cost V 3 bases and J 1 base, with 9 bases left between them. This CDR3 has 14 residues. CDR1 is MNHNS and CDR2 is SASEGT in the germline V gene. CDR3 residues: CASSEVGSNTEAFF. DNA of the CDR3: TGTGCCAGCAGTGAGGTCGGGTCGAACACTGAAGCTTTCTTT.

CDR3 sequence: CASSPGVLAKNIQYF. The DNA of the CDR3 is TGCGCCAGCAGTCCGGGGGTACTAGCCAAAAACATTCAGTACTTC. V usage is TRBV10-2 and J usage is TRBJ2-4; TRBD2 might be the D (6 bases). The germline V gene encodes CDR1 WSHSY and CDR2 SAAADI. Deletions cut 5 bases from V and 0 bases from J, with 11 bases between. The CDR3 spans 15 residues.

The chain combines TRBV11-2 with TRBJ2-7; 7 bases match TRBD1. V shed 4 bases and J 0 bases; nucleotides not matched to a gene: 6. The CDR3 loop spans 15 amino acids. CDR1 SGHAT and CDR2 FQNNGV come from the germline V gene. CDR3 nucleotides: TGTGCCAGCAGCTCTCGGACAGGTCTCTCCTACGAGCAGTACTTC. Translating it yields CASSSRTGLSYEQYF. Full variable domain (remainder filled in from reference TRBV11-2 and TRBJ2-7): EAGVAQSPRYKIIEKRQSVAFWCNPISGHATLYWYQQILGQGPKLLIQFQNNGVVDDSQLPKDRFSAERLKGVDSTLKIQPAKLEDSAVYLCASSSRTGLSYEQYFGPGTRLTVT.

The genes are TRBV15 and TRBJ2-3; D is unclear. Germline loops: CDR1 LNHNV, CDR2 YYDKDF (reference sequence). There are 13 residues in the CDR3. Deletions cut 1 base from V and 5 bases from J, with 7 bases between. CDR3 bases: TGTGCCACCAGCAGAGGGAACGTAGATACGCAGTATTTT. The encoded protein is CATSRGNVDTQYF.